This T cell receptor (beta chain) was recovered during a study of CD8+CD57+ T cells in acquired aplastic anemia. Overall study: 3.2 ug was the average amount of DNA from sorted CD4+ and CD8+ cells. Healthy donors gave some 10 million reads on average for CD4+ cells.

Whole-study results and caveats: Patients and controls shared 25 to 30 CD8+ CDR3 sequences, which appeared highly expressed in patients and within their immunodominant clones. Simpson's diversity of CD8+ cells was not significantly different in patients compared with controls.

The template for TCR beta VDJ and CDR3 sequence profiling was genomic DNA. MiXCR was run by TCRdb on the reads, yielding one entry per CDR3 protein. The sample yields 400,000 to 500,000 distinct CDR3 sequences, about two thirds seen once. On this clonotype itself: Its antigen remains unidentified. The DNA is left out, because the CDR3 cannot be placed on it with certainty; the CDR3 is given as TCRdb lists it.

The germline V gene has CDR1 SGHTA and CDR2 FQGNSA. From its first to its last residue, the CDR3 has 16 amino acids. The V and J genes are TRBV7-2 and TRBJ2-1. Specimen: sorted CD4+, CD8+, or CD8+CD57+ T cells (not recorded which) from PBMCs. The receptor was derived from a human donor in good health, serving as a control. CDR3 in amino acids: CASSLAWYEQYFEQFF.